This T cell receptor beta chain appears in the sequencing data of a study of blood T cells in healthy people across ages. This CDR3 region has 13 residues. Germline CDR1 and CDR2: DFQATT and SNEGSKA (reference sequence). A second PCR of roughly 7 to 11 cycles used a sample-barcoded 5' primer and a J-beta primer mix. TCRdb ran MiXCR on the 5' RACE reads and lists one entry per CDR3 protein. This table holds around 900,000 distinct CDR3 sequences, 25% to 35% found once. On this clonotype: The junction does not match germline at one end; this may be a read error.

This sequence joins TRBV20-1 and TRBJ1-3; D possibly corresponds to TRBD1 (5 bases). The sample comprised blood. The receptor's source is a woman aged 80 or older in good health. CDR3 sequence reads: CSARDSGRNTRYF. The CDR3 nucleotides are TGCAGTGCTAGAGACTCAGGGAGAAACACCAGATATTTT.